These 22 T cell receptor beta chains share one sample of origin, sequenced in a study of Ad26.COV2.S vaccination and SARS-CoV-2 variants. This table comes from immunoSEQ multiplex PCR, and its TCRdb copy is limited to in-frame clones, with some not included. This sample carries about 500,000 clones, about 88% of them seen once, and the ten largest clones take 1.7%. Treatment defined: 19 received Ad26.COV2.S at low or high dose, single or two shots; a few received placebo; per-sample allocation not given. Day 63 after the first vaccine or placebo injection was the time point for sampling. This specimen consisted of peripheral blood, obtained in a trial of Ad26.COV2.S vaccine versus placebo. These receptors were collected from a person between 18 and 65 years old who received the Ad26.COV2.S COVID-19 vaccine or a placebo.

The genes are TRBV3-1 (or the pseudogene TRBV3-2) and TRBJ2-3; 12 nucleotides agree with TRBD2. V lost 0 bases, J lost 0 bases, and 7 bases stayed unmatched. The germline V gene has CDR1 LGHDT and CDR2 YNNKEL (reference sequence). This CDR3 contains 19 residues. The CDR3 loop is CASSQDALAGGYSTDTQYF. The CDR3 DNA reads TGTGCCAGCAGCCAAGATGCGCTAGCGGGGGGGTATAGCACAGATACGCAGTATTTT.

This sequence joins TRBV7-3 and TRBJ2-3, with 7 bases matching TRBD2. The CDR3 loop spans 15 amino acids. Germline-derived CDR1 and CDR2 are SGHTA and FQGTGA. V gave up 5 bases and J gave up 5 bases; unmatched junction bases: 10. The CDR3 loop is CASSPNSGGGDTQYF. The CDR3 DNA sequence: TGTGCCAGCAGCCCTAATTCGGGGGGTGGAGATACGCAGTATTTT. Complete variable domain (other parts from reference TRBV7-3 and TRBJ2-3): GAGVSQTPSNKVTEKGKYVELRCDPISGHTALYWYRQSLGQGPEFLIYFQGTGAADDSGLPNDRFFAVRPEGSVSTLKIQRTERGDSAVYLCASSPNSGGGDTQYFGPGTRLTVL.

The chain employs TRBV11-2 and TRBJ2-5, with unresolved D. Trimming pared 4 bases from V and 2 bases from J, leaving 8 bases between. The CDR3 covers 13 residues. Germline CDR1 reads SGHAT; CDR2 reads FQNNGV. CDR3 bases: TGTGCCAGCAGCTCCAGCCGACAAGAGACCCAGTACTTC. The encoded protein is CASSSSRQETQYF.

For the CDR3, the DNA is TGTGCCAGCAGCCCCGGGACAACTAATGAAAAACTGTTTTTT. It translates to CASSPGTTNEKLFF. The chain employs TRBV7-9 and TRBJ1-4; D gene uncertain. The length of the CDR3 is 14 residues. Germline V gene lookup returns CDR1 SEHNR and CDR2 FQNEAQ (reference sequence). V shed 5 bases and J shed 0 bases, with 7 bases lying between them.

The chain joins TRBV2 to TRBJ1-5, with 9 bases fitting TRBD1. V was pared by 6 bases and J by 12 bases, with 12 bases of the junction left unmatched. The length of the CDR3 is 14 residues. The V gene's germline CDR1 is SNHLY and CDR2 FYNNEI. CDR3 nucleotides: TGTGCCAGCAGCGGGACAGGGAGCGGCAATCTCCAGCATTTT. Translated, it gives CASSGTGSGNLQHF. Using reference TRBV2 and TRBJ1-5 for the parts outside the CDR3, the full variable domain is EPEVTQTPSHQVTQMGQEVILRCVPISNHLYFYWYRQILGQKVEFLVSFYNNEISEKSEIFDDQFSVERPDGSNFTLKIRSTKLEDSAMYFCASSGTGSGNLQHFGDGTRLSIL.

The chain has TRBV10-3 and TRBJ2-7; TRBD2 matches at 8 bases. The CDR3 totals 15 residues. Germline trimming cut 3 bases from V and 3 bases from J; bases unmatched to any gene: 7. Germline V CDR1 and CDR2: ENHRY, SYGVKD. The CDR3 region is CAISDVAGRNYEQYF. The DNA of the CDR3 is TGTGCCATCAGTGACGTAGCGGGGCGAAACTACGAGCAGTACTTC.

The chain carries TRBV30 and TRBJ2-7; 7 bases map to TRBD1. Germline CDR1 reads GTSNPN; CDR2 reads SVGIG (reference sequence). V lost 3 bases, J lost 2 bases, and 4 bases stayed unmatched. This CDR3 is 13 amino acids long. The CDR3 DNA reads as TGTGCCTGGAGCCGGGACAGTGCCTACGAGCAGTACTTC. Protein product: CAWSRDSAYEQYF. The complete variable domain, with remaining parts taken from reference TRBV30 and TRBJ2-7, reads SQTIHQWPATLVQPVGSPLSLECTVEGTSNPNLYWYRQAAGRGLQLLFYSVGIGQISSEVPQNLSASRPQDRQFILSSKKLLLSDSGFYLCAWSRDSAYEQYFGPGTRLTVT.

CDR3 nucleotide sequence: TGTGCCAGCAGAACCAACAGGGGAATGAGGGAAAAACTGTTTTTT. Translation gives CASRTNRGMREKLFF. The V and J genes are TRBV6-6 and TRBJ1-4, with 7 positions matching TRBD1. Trimming took 6 bases from V and 8 from J; bases not matched to a gene: 12. The germline gives CDR1 MNHNY, CDR2 SVGAGI (reference sequence). This CDR3 is 15 amino acids long.

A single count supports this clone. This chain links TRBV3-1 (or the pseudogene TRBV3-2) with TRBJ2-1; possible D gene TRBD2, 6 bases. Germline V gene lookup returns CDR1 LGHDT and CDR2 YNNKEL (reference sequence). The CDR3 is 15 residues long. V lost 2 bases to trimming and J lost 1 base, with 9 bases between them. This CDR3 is CASSQKRASYNEQFF. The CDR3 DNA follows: TGTGCCAGCAGCCAAAAGCGGGCTTCCTACAATGAGCAGTTCTTC.

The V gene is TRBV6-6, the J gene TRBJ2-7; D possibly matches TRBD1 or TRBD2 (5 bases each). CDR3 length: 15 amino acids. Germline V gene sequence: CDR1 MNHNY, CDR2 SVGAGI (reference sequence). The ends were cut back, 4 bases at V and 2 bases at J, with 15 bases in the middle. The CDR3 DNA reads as TGTGCCAGCAGTTTTGGGACGGTACCACCCTACGAGCAGTACTTC. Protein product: CASSFGTVPPYEQYF.

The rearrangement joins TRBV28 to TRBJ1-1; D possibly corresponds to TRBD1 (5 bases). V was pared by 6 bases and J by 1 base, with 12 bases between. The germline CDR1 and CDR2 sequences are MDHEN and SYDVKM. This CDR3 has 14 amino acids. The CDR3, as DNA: TGTGCCAGCAGGTACGTCGGGGGGAACACTGAAGCTTTCTTT. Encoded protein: CASRYVGGNTEAFF.

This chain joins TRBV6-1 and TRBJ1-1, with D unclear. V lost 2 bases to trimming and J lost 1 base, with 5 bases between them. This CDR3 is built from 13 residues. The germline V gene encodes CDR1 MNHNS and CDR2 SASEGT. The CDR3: CASSETSNTEAFF. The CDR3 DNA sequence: TGTGCCAGCAGTGAAACATCGAACACTGAAGCTTTCTTT.

CDR3: CASSATSGDYNEQFF. As DNA, the CDR3 is TGTGCCAGCAGTGCGACTAGCGGGGATTACAATGAGCAGTTCTTC. This chain connects TRBV27 to TRBJ2-1, with 11 positions matching TRBD2. Germline-derived CDR1 and CDR2 are MNHEY and SMNVEV (reference sequence). This CDR3 is 15 amino acids long. The trim removed 5 bases at V and 4 bases at J, leaving 4 bases unmatched.

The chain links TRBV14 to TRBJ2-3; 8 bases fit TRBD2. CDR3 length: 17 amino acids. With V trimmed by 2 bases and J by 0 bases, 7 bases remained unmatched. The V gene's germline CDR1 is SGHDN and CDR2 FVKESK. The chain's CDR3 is CASSQTPAGVSTDTQYF. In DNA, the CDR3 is TGTGCCAGCAGCCAAACTCCAGCGGGGGTTAGCACAGATACGCAGTATTTT.

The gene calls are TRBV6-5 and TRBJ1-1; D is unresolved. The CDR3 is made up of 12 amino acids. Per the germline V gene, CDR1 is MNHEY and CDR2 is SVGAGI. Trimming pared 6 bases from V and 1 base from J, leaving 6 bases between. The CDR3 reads CASSARNTEAFF. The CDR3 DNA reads TGTGCCAGCAGCGCAAGGAACACTGAAGCTTTCTTT.

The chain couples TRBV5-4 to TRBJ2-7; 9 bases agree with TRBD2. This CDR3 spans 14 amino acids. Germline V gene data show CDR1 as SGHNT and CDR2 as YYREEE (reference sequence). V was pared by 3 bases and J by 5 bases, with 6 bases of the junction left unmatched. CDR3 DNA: TGTGCCAGCAGCTCCGGGACTAGCTCTCACGAGCAGTACTTC. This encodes CASSSGTSSHEQYF.

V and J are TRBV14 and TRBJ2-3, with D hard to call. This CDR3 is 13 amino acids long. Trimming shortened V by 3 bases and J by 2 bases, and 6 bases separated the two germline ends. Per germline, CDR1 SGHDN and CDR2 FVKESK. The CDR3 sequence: CASSHPVTDTQYF. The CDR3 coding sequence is TGTGCCAGCAGCCACCCGGTCACAGATACGCAGTATTTT.

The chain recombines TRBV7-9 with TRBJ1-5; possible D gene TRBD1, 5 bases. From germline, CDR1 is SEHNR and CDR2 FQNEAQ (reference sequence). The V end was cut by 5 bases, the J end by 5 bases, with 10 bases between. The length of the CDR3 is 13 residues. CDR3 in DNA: TGTGCCAGCAGCCTAATGGGGGATCAGCCCCAGCATTTT. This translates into CASSLMGDQPQHF.

The CDR3 sequence is CASSVEGVTSSTGELFF. The DNA for the CDR3 is TGTGCCAGCAGCGTAGAGGGCGTTACTTCGTCCACCGGGGAGCTGTTTTTT. J is TRBJ2-2 and V is TRBV9; D remains unclear. Per germline, CDR1 SGDLS and CDR2 YYNGEE. The CDR3 has 17 residues. The V end was cut by 0 bases, the J end by 4 bases, with 16 bases between.

The CDR3 DNA reads as TGTGCCAGCAGTTACGATCGGACTAGTTTTTACGAGCAGTACTTC. The encoded protein is CASSYDRTSFYEQYF. The V call is TRBV6-6, the J call TRBJ2-7; 7 bases match TRBD2. The CDR3 spans 15 residues. Trimming at V came to 2 bases and at J to 4 bases, leaving 8 bases not matched to a gene. Looked up from germline, CDR1 is MNHNY and CDR2 is SVGAGI (reference sequence).

The CDR3 loop reads CASTGGGGDTQYF. CDR3 bases: TGCGCCAGCACGGGGGGCGGGGGAGATACGCAGTATTTT. The chain recombines TRBV10-2 with TRBJ2-3; maybe TRBD2 (7 bases). Germline CDR1 reads WSHSY; CDR2 reads SAAADI. This CDR3 has 13 residues. Trimming took 7 bases from V and 5 from J, leaving 13 bases between them.

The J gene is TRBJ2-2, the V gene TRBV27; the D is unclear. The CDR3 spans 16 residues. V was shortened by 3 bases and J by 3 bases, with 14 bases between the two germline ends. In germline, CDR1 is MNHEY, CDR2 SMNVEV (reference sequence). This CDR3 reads CASSLGPGAHTGELFF. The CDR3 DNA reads TGTGCCAGCAGTTTGGGCCCCGGAGCCCACACCGGGGAGCTGTTTTTT.